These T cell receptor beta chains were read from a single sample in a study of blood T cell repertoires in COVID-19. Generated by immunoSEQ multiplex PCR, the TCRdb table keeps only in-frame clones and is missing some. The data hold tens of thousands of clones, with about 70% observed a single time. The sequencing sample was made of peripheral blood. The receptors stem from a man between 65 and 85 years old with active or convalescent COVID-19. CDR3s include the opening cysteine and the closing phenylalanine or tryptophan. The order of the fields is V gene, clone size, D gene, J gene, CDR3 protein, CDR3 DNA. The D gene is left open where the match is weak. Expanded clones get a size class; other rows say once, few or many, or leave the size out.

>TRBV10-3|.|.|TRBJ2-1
CAISGTGDNEQFF
TGTGCCATCAGTGGGACGGGGGACAATGAGCAGTTCTTC
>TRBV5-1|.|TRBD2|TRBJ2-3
CASSFLAGGTDTQYF
TGCGCCAGCAGCTTTCTAGCGGGAGGCACAGATACGCAGTATTTT
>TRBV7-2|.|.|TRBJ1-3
CASRQGGGLGGNTIYF
TGTGCCAGCAGGCAAGGGGGGGGGCTAGGTGGAAACACCATATATTTT
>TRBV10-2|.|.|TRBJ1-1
CASSEEFGGTEAFF
TGCGCCAGCAGTGAGGAGTTTGGAGGCACTGAAGCTTTCTTT
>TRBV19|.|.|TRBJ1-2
CASSMGQRDVYGYTF
TGTGCCAGTAGTATGGGTCAGCGAGACGTCTATGGCTACACCTTC
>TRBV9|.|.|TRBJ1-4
CASSPRDSGNEKLFF
TGTGCCAGCAGCCCACGGGACTCGGGCAATGAAAAACTGTTTTTT
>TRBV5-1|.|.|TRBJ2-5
CASRGGGNHQETQYF
TGCGCCAGCCGCGGGGGCGGAAACCACCAAGAGACCCAGTACTTC
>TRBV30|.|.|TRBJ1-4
CAWSVQRNEKLFF
TGTGCCTGGAGTGTACAGAGAAATGAAAAACTGTTTTTT
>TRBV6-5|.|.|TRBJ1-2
CASSPPTGYGYTF
TGTGCCAGCAGTCCTCCGACGGGCTATGGCTACACCTTC
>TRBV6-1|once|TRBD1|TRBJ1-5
CASSEQGGNQPQHF
TGTGCCAGCAGTGAGCAGGGGGGTAATCAGCCCCAGCATTTT
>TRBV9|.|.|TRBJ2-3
CASSVRGLSTDTQYF
TGTGCCAGCAGCGTGCGGGGGCTAAGCACAGATACGCAGTATTTT
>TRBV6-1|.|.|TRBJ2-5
CASSEKGAKETQYF
TGTGCCAGCAGTGAAAAGGGAGCCAAAGAGACCCAGTACTTC
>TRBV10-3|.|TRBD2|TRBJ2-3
CAIRTSQSTDTQYF
TGTGCCATCAGGACTAGCCAGAGCACAGATACGCAGTATTTT
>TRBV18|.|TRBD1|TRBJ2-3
CASSPKGTGGKDTQYF
TGTGCCAGCTCACCCAAAGGGACAGGGGGAAAAGATACGCAGTATTTT
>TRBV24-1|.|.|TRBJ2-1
CATSTSYNEQFF
TGTGCCACCAGTACTAGCTACAATGAGCAGTTCTTC
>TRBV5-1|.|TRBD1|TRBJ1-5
CASSSTLRDRGDYSNQPQHF
TGCGCCAGCAGCTCTACACTCCGGGACAGGGGGGATTATAGCAATCAGCCCCAGCATTTT